This T cell receptor (beta chain) was recorded in a study of cytotoxic CD8 clonotypes in ibrutinib-treated CLL (dated by TCRdb to 2020 to 2023). Some background on the complete study: The cohort had about a dozen relapsed/refractory and roughly 15 treatment-naive patients; roughly 17 were IGHV unmutated. Partial responses were observed in roughly 24 patients and complete responses in 2; after a median follow-up of 68 months, remission was maintained in approximately 14 patients and progression was observed in approximately 12. Response samples were obtained after a median of around eleven months of treatment, with a range of roughly 6 to 36 months. On average, each sample yielded some 250,000 productive templates and tens of thousands of productive rearrangements. Longitudinal samples were available for about 30% of the roughly 86 trial participants. Cryopreserved peripheral blood mononuclear cells were collected before treatment, at response, and at either disease progression or sustained remission. Every sample from remission and from progressive disease was obtained while the patients were still on ibrutinib. The study at large found these results: Lymph node repertoires were not examined, and the timing of sampling was not matched between patients in sustained remission and those whose disease progressed. At baseline, clonality was higher than in age-matched healthy donors and showed a strong correlation with circulating CD8+ T-cell counts. Clonality increased at ibrutinib response, stayed stable in sustained remission, and fell back toward baseline at progression. Public clonotypes were rare and either shrank or stayed stable during treatment, and the rise in clonality at ibrutinib response reflected expansion of private clonotypes.

The goal of deep resolution MiSeq sequencing was a depth between 1 in 1 million and 1 in 200,000 T cells, and coverage averaged 10x per clonotype. The immunoSEQ hsTCRB Kit was used to generate TCR beta libraries. From the authors' description of their analysis: ImmunoSEQ Data Assistant and ImmunoSEQ Analyzer were used for data analysis, and V, D and J genes were assigned according to IMGT definitions. Clonality was computed as one minus normalized Shannon entropy of productive rearrangement frequencies, ranging from 0 to 1. Public clonotype analysis was restricted to overrepresented clonotypes comprising at least 0.05% of each patient's repertoire. Some 14 age-matched healthy donor repertoires from immuneACCESS served as clonality controls. In TCRdb, the immuneACCESS table is reduced to in-frame sequences with V and J assigned. These tables do not hold every clone; where another copy was compared, an unresolved V gene accounts for under half, and the others remain unexplained. That table gives V, J and clone size, and the DNA gave D and trimming. The sample yields 160,000 or so clones; around 84% were counted once. Over 2% of the sample lies in the top ten.

The time point label, as the study defines it: approximately eleven months on ibrutinib. For TCR beta library preparation, approximately 2 micrograms of genomic DNA was extracted from cryopreserved PBMCs. Longitudinal blood samples from CLL patients on ibrutinib monotherapy were analyzed using high-throughput TCR beta sequencing. The patients were enrolled in a single-center, open-label phase 2 trial of ibrutinib monotherapy. Turning to this clone: The target of this receptor is not known. Base quality data are lacking; no much larger clone is found one base away.

This receptor was obtained from a human donor with chronic lymphocytic leukemia. Material: PBMCs, obtained after 12 months of ibrutinib treatment.

The nucleotides read TGTGCCAGCAGTCACCCACTAGCGGCTAGCACAGATACGCAGTATTTT. Its coded protein is CASSHPLAASTDTQYF. The chain employs TRBV9 and TRBJ2-3; a stretch of 8 junction bases matches TRBD2. Compared with germline, V lacks 5 bases and J lacks 0 bases; bases without a gene match: 8. The germline V gene encodes CDR1 SGDLS and CDR2 YYNGEE. The CDR3 holds 16 amino acids from the cysteine to the phenylalanine. The entry retains the CDR3 DNA only, 48 bases that are in frame from base 1.